This T cell receptor (beta chain) was captured in a study of shared clonotypes between healthy human individuals. The naive CD8 fraction comprised CD45RO-negative cells positively selected for CCR7 and excluded terminally differentiated effector memory CD45RA+ cells. The CDR3 is 17 amino acids. Germline lookup yields CDR1 SGHTA and CDR2 FQGNSA. Trimming removed 3 bases at V and 0 bases at J, with 15 bases between. Libraries were prepared by immunoSEQ multiplex PCR; TCRdb keeps only in-frame clonotypes and omits some of them. The sample records around 2,000,000 clones, 85% to 95% being singletons. V is TRBV7-2 and J is TRBJ1-5; D might be TRBD1 (5 bases). Sequenced input: naive CD8+ T cells from PBMCs. This clonotype was sampled from a man between 18 and 35 years old in good health. Some clones in this sample may be carry-over from other donors' samples. The CDR3 DNA is TGTGCCAGCAGCTTGGGACCGCCATCCTATAGCAATCAGCCCCAGCATTTT. Its protein product is CASSLGPPSYSNQPQHF.